This T cell receptor (beta chain) was recovered during a study of T cells in Graves' hyperthyroidism and ophthalmopathy. Whole-study findings and limits: Most clonotypes expanded in the thyroid (above 0.001) were also present in blood. In the analysis, a 13 V-J model separated ophthalmopathy from stable hyperthyroidism.

This clonotype was counted at least ten times. No antigen is known for it. Amplification yielded TCR beta CDR3 regions, with RNA transcripts as the source. In the first-round RT-PCR of the TCR CDR3, the HTBI primer set was used. TCRdb re-analysed the multiplex PCR reads in MiXCR, keeping a single row per CDR3 protein. Of 610,000 or so distinct CDR3 sequences detected, roughly 46% appear once; the ten largest clones hold about 7.8%. The hyperthyroidism was newly diagnosed and had lasted under 2 months; the patients were aged 18 to 65. In making diagnoses, clinical symptoms, serum thyroxine and TRAb, thyroid ultrasound and orbital computed tomography were all used. This receptor was obtained from a young woman with Graves' hyperthyroidism. Sequencing was performed on peripheral blood or thyroid tissue (not recorded which).

The CDR3 loop is CATARGAFGGELFF. In nucleotides, the CDR3 is TGTGCCACCGCCCGCGGGGCCTTCGGCGGGGAGCTGTTTTTT. The chain recombines TRBV19 with TRBJ2-2; D possibly corresponds to TRBD2 (6 bases). This CDR3 has 14 amino acids. Trimming took off 10 bases at V and 7 bases at J, with 19 bases between the two ends. Looked up from germline, CDR1 is LNHDA and CDR2 is SQIVND (reference sequence).